Following are 27 T cell receptor beta chains from one sample sequenced in a study of T-cell memory formation after mild COVID-19. From the 5' RACE reads, TCRdb called clonotypes with MiXCR, one entry per CDR3 protein. The sample carries nearly 250,000 distinct CDR3 sequences, 15% recorded once. Sequencing used PBMCs or a T cell subset sorted from them (not recorded which). The receptors come from an adult woman who had mild COVID-19 (a few samples of this study predate the infection). Cell type and time point are not known.

This chain links TRBV4-1 with TRBJ1-5; 9 nucleotides line up with TRBD1. Trimming at V came to 1 base and at J to 6 bases, leaving 10 bases not matched to a gene. The germline gives CDR1 MGHRA, CDR2 YSYEKL. CDR3 length: 17 amino acids. This chain's CDR3 is CASSQAGLQGAGQPQHF. The CDR3 DNA is TGCGCCAGCAGCCAAGCGGGGTTACAGGGGGCGGGTCAGCCCCAGCATTTT.

This clonotype has at least ten counts. V gene TRBV5-1 combines with J gene TRBJ2-6, with 7 nucleotides matching TRBD1. Germline-derived CDR1 and CDR2 are SGHRS and YFSETQ. V trimming: 4 bases; J trimming: 0 bases; junction bases outside the gene matches: 16. This CDR3 spans 20 amino acids. The CDR3 bases are TGCGCCAGCAGCGCTAGATTAAGGGACAGACGTACCTCTGGGGCCAACGTCCTGACTTTC. Translating it yields CASSARLRDRRTSGANVLTF.

The chain has TRBV11-2 and TRBJ1-1; D may be TRBD1 (6 bases). V gave up 1 base and J gave up 7 bases, with 16 bases separating them. Germline V lookup: CDR1 SGHAT, CDR2 FQNNGV. CDR3 size: 15 residues. Here the CDR3 reads CASSLGRTVTIEAFF. The CDR3 DNA sequence: TGTGCCAGCAGCTTAGGGAGGACAGTGACGATTGAAGCTTTCTTT. Supplemented by reference TRBV11-2 and TRBJ1-1, the full variable domain reads EAGVAQSPRYKIIEKRQSVAFWCNPISGHATLYWYQQILGQGPKLLIQFQNNGVVDDSQLPKDRFSAERLKGVDSTLKIQPAKLEDSAVYLCASSLGRTVTIEAFFGQGTRLTVV.

The chain carries TRBV2 and TRBJ2-7; D not certain. V lost 8 bases and J lost 5, with 22 bases in between. The CDR3 totals 15 residues. CDR1 and CDR2 from the germline V gene are SNHLY and FYNNEI. CDR3 nucleotide sequence: TGTGCCAGCGGAAGGGAACAGTCGGCCAGCGACGAGCAGTACTTC. Protein product: CASGREQSASDEQYF.

The chain couples TRBV7-3 to TRBJ2-3, with 10 bases fitting TRBD1. CDR3 size: 16 residues. The V gene's germline CDR1 is SGHTA and CDR2 FQGTGA. V shed 4 bases and J 2 bases; nucleotides not matched to a gene: 6. CDR3 sequence reads: CASSSLGTGDTDTQYF. The DNA of the CDR3 is TGTGCCAGCAGCTCCCTTGGGACAGGGGACACAGATACGCAGTATTTT.

V and J are TRBV24-1 and TRBJ2-5; D is unclear. Trimming removed 2 bases from V and 5 bases from J, with 5 bases in between. The V gene's germline CDR1 is KGHDR and CDR2 SFDVKD. This CDR3 is 12 amino acids long. CDR3 sequence: CATSDSMETQYF. The CDR3 DNA is TGTGCCACCAGTGATTCCATGGAGACCCAGTACTTC.

This clonotype was detected once. DNA for the CDR3: TGTGCCACCAGTGACTCCCTCTCCTACAATGAGCAGTTCTTC. The encoded protein is CATSDSLSYNEQFF. V and J are TRBV24-1 and TRBJ2-1; D unclear. Germline loops: CDR1 KGHDR, CDR2 SFDVKD. Trimming cost V 4 bases and J 0 bases, with 6 bases left between them. The CDR3 runs 14 residues.

This clonotype was seen more than once but under ten times. The chain recombines TRBV6-5 with TRBJ2-1, with 8 bases that match TRBD2. The germline CDR1 and CDR2 sequences are MNHEY and SVGAGI. With V trimmed by 11 bases and J by 0 bases, 18 bases remained unmatched. The CDR3 is made up of 18 amino acids. In DNA, the CDR3 is TGTGCCTCCCGGGGGGGGCTAGCGGGCCTTAGCTCCTACAATGAGCAGTTCTTC. It yields the protein CASRGGLAGLSSYNEQFF.

The table lists this clonotype with a few counts. This chain joins TRBV24-1 and TRBJ2-3; 10 bases fit TRBD2. V lost 9 bases, J lost 4 bases, and 6 bases stayed unmatched. Germline values: CDR1 KGHDR, CDR2 SFDVKD. The CDR3 is made up of 14 amino acids. The CDR3 nucleotides read TGTGCCACCGCTAGCGGGAGCGAATCAGATACGCAGTATTTT. It translates to CATASGSESDTQYF.

This clonotype was seen only a few times. The genes are TRBV7-2 and TRBJ1-2; D not resolved. V lost 3 bases to trimming and J lost 2 bases, with 13 bases between them. Germline V CDR1 and CDR2: SGHTA, FQGNSA. This CDR3 has 15 amino acids. The chain's CDR3 is CASSLANLLNYGYTF. Here the CDR3 DNA reads TGTGCCAGCAGCTTGGCCAATTTACTCAACTATGGCTACACCTTC.

This clonotype was observed many times. This rearrangement joins TRBV5-1 to TRBJ2-2; D is unresolved. CDR1 and CDR2 (germline): SGHRS, YFSETQ. Trimming pared 0 bases from V and 5 bases from J, leaving 11 bases between. The CDR3 length is 15 residues. The CDR3 loop reads CASSLDPSRTGELFF. The CDR3, as DNA: TGCGCCAGCAGCTTGGACCCAAGCAGGACCGGGGAGCTGTTTTTT.

This clonotype was found a few times. The V and J genes are TRBV5-1 and TRBJ2-7; 9 nucleotides match TRBD2. From germline, CDR1 is SGHRS and CDR2 YFSETQ. V was pared by 4 bases and J by 1 base, with 6 bases of the junction left unmatched. The CDR3 is 15 amino acids. CDR3 in amino acids: CASSPSGVLSYEQYF. CDR3 DNA sequence: TGCGCCAGCAGCCCTAGCGGGGTCCTTTCCTACGAGCAGTACTTC.

This clonotype has more than one count but fewer than ten. The chain carries TRBV7-9 and TRBJ1-1; D call uncertain. This CDR3 has 12 amino acids. The germline CDR1 and CDR2 sequences are SEHNR and FQNEAQ (reference sequence). Trimming pared 5 bases from V and 5 bases from J, leaving 9 bases between. The CDR3 region is CASSGIRTEAFF. CDR3 DNA: TGTGCCAGCAGCGGGATAAGGACTGAAGCTTTCTTT.

In regard to this clonotype: The junction and the germline gene differ at one end; a read error may be behind it. The chain couples TRBV10-3 to TRBJ2-1, with 10 bases identical to TRBD2. Germline V lookup: CDR1 ENHRY, CDR2 SYGVKD. This CDR3 spans 15 amino acids. The CDR3 DNA sequence: TGTGCCATCAGTGCCACTAGCGGGACTAGCAATGAGCAGTTTTTC. Its protein product is CAISATSGTSNEQFF.

V gene TRBV7-8 combines with J gene TRBJ2-3, with D uncertain. CDR1 and CDR2 (germline): SGHVS, FQNEAQ. The V end was cut by 3 bases, the J end by 0 bases, with 10 bases between. The CDR3 runs 15 residues. In nucleotides, the CDR3 is TGTGCCAGCAGCTTTCTACCACGTAGCACAGATACGCAGTATTTT. This sequence encodes CASSFLPRSTDTQYF.

The rearrangement joins TRBV2 to TRBJ1-2; the match to TRBD1 covers 9 bases. The CDR3 totals 17 residues. CDR1 is SNHLY, CDR2 FYNNEI, per germline. The V gene end was trimmed by 10 bases and the J gene end by 2 bases; junction bases not matched to a gene: 17. The CDR3 region is CAIKTGGATGANYGYTF. CDR3 bases: TGTGCCATAAAAACAGGGGGCGCGACTGGGGCCAACTATGGCTACACCTTC.

DNA of the CDR3: TGTGCTAGTGGCCTTACGGGGCCAGGCCAGGGAGCCTATGGCAATCAGCCCCAGCATTTT. Translation gives CASGLTGPGQGAYGNQPQHF. The chain joins TRBV12-5 to TRBJ1-5; D is possibly TRBD1 (5 bases). Trimming pared 6 bases from V and 2 bases from J, leaving 29 bases between. The germline V gene encodes CDR1 LGHNT and CDR2 FRNRAP. CDR3 length equals 20 residues.

This clonotype showed up just a few times. The chain couples TRBV6-2 or TRBV6-3 to TRBJ2-1; 7 nucleotides align to TRBD2. CDR1 MNHEY and CDR2 SVGEGT come from the germline V gene. The CDR3 consists of 10 residues. J gave up 9 bases and V 8 bases, and 1 base lay outside the gene matches. The CDR3 protein is CASAGVEQFF. The CDR3 DNA follows: TGTGCCAGCGCGGGGGTTGAGCAGTTCTTC.

The chain couples TRBV29-1 to TRBJ2-6, with D possibly matching TRBD2 (7 bases). The V end lost 6 bases, the J end lost 5 bases, and 17 bases lay between the germline ends. CDR1 is SQVTM and CDR2 is ANQGSEA in the germline V gene. The CDR3 spans 15 residues. The CDR3 coding sequence is TGCAGCGTCAAGGGGGGGGGCTCCAGGGCCAACGTCCTGACTTTC. Amino acid sequence: CSVKGGGSRANVLTF.

This chain links TRBV5-4 with TRBJ2-2; unclear D gene. Trimming removed 4 bases at V and 3 bases at J, with 10 bases between. This CDR3 contains 14 residues. Germline V gene lookup returns CDR1 SGHNT and CDR2 YYREEE (reference sequence). This CDR3 reads CASSTSVDTGELFF. CDR3 in DNA: TGTGCCAGCAGCACCTCGGTCGACACCGGGGAGCTGTTTTTT.

CDR3 nucleotide sequence: TGTGCCTGGAGCGAAAGAAAAGGGACCCCGCATCAGCCCCAGCATTTT. Translation: CAWSERKGTPHQPQHF. The chain recombines TRBV30 with TRBJ1-5; D may be TRBD1 (5 bases). The length of the CDR3 is 16 residues. The germline V and J ends were trimmed by 3 bases and 5 bases, with 20 bases remaining between them. Germline lookup yields CDR1 GTSNPN and CDR2 SVGIG (reference sequence).

This clonotype has just a few counts. The chain employs TRBV7-6 and TRBJ2-7; 9 bases align to TRBD1. The CDR3 is made up of 20 amino acids. V trimming: 2 bases; J trimming: 0 bases; junction bases outside the gene matches: 17. CDR1 and CDR2 (germline): SGHVS, FNYEAQ. CDR3 protein: CASSLLGTGKSPRPSYEQYF. CDR3 nucleotide sequence: TGTGCCAGCAGCTTATTGGGGACAGGGAAGAGCCCCCGCCCCTCCTACGAGCAGTACTTC.

The V and J genes are TRBV7-2 and TRBJ1-1, with D hard to call. The germline V gene has CDR1 SGHTA and CDR2 FQGNSA. The CDR3 sequence is 10 residues long. The V end lost 4 bases, the J end lost 10 bases, and 7 bases lay between the germline ends. This chain's CDR3 is CASSSDGAFF. CDR3 nucleotides: TGTGCCAGCAGCTCCGACGGAGCTTTCTTT.

V and J are TRBV6-5 and TRBJ2-1; TRBD1 agrees at 8 bases. The CDR3 covers 15 residues. Germline trimming cut 4 bases from V and 7 bases from J; bases unmatched to any gene: 9. Germline V CDR1 and CDR2: MNHEY, SVGAGI. This CDR3 is CASSLTTGVGNEQFF. CDR3 nucleotide sequence: TGTGCCAGCAGTTTGACGACAGGGGTTGGGAATGAGCAGTTCTTC.

This clonotype was found a few times. J is TRBJ2-4 and V is TRBV4-1; tentative D call: TRBD2 (6 bases). Germline CDR1 MGHRA, CDR2 YSYEKL. Trimming removed 0 bases at V and 0 bases at J, with 15 bases between. This CDR3 has 18 amino acids. DNA for the CDR3: TGCGCCAGCAGCCAAGAGGGTGGAGGGTATGGAGCCAAAAACATTCAGTACTTC. This sequence encodes CASSQEGGGYGAKNIQYF.

This clonotype has more than one count but fewer than ten. The chain couples TRBV6-2 or TRBV6-3 to TRBJ2-5; 7 bases are shared with TRBD2. The CDR3 sequence is 18 residues long. Germline CDR1 MNHEY, CDR2 SVGEGT. J gave up 5 bases and V 2 bases, and 17 bases lay outside the gene matches. CDR3 coding DNA: TGTGCCAGCAGTTACCCGGCACTGACGGCGGGAGAATGGGAGACCCAGTACTTC. Amino acid sequence: CASSYPALTAGEWETQYF.

This sequence joins TRBV9 and TRBJ2-3; weak D call: TRBD1 (5 bases). Germline-derived CDR1 and CDR2 are SGDLS and YYNGEE. V lost 0 bases and J 6 bases, leaving 11 bases between the germline ends. The CDR3 spans 14 residues. Here the CDR3 DNA reads TGTGCCAGCAGCGTAGAAGGGGCTCGGGATACGCAGTATTTT. It is translated as CASSVEGARDTQYF.